The clone carrying this T cell receptor (beta chain) was seen repeatedly, ten times or more. This entry comes from a study of early T cells in non-severe SARS-CoV-2 infection. Study details: Bulk RNA taken from unsorted whole blood was sequenced, leaving chains unpaired.

Each CDR3 protein is one row after TCRdb ran MiXCR on the 5' RACE reads. This sample has 87,000 or so distinct CDR3 sequences, with around 15% found just once. The ends were cut back, 1 base at V and 4 bases at J, with 6 bases in the middle. Germline values: CDR1 GTSNPN, CDR2 SVGIG (reference sequence). The CDR3 totals 12 residues. This chain links TRBV30 with TRBJ2-3; D possibly matches TRBD1 or TRBD2 (5 bases each). The sequence derives from an adult who was a healthcare worker with PCR-confirmed SARS-CoV-2 infection or an uninfected control (not recorded which). The sequencing sample was made of whole blood. CDR3 protein: CAWSGDADTQYF. DNA for the CDR3: TGTGCCTGGAGTGGGGACGCAGATACGCAGTATTTT.